The 23 T cell receptor beta chains presented below share a single source sample, sequenced in a study of OX40 agonist ivuxolimab in advanced cancers. Library creation used the immunoSEQ multiplex PCR assay. TCRdb took this table from immuneACCESS and kept in-frame rearrangements with V and J called. Such tables lack part of the clones; where checked against another copy, unresolved V genes explain under half of the gap, and the rest is unexplained. In all, the sample holds around 56,000 clones, and approximately 80% of those were seen once. The ten most abundant clones make up 4% to 5.5% of the sample. Here the sequenced sample was CD4+ or CD8+ T cells sorted from blood, taken in a trial of the OX40 agonist ivuxolimab. The receptors derive from an adult with an advanced solid tumor such as melanoma, head and neck, liver or kidney cancer.

The V call is TRBV4-2, the J call TRBJ2-3; 9 bases agree with TRBD2. The J segment lost 4 bases and the V segment lost 0 bases, leaving 14 bases of the junction unmatched. From germline, CDR1 is LGHNA and CDR2 YNFKEQ. The CDR3 runs to 19 residues. CDR3 residues: CASSQEGGSGSVGADTQYF. Written as DNA, the CDR3 is TGTGCCAGCAGCCAAGAGGGCGGTAGCGGGAGTGTGGGCGCAGATACGCAGTATTTT.

The V and J genes are TRBV5-4 and TRBJ2-7; a weak D match, TRBD1 (6 bases). The V and J ends lost 4 bases and 4 bases respectively, with 12 bases between them. The CDR3 is 13 residues long. Germline V CDR1 and CDR2: SGHNT, YYREEE (reference sequence). The CDR3 reads CASSRRDTYEQYF. As DNA, the CDR3 is TGTGCCAGCAGCCGCCGGGACACTTACGAGCAGTACTTC.

Notes on this clone: Other DNA sequences within the sample encode an identical CDR3. V is TRBV7-8 and J is TRBJ2-1; D unclear. CDR3 length equals 13 residues. Germline V CDR1 and CDR2: SGHVS, FQNEAQ. V was pared by 5 bases and J by 0 bases, with 5 bases between. The CDR3 DNA reads TGTGCCAGCAGCCTAGACTCCTACAATGAGCAGTTCTTC. Its protein is CASSLDSYNEQFF.

This sequence joins TRBV29-1 and TRBJ2-5; 7 nucleotides align to TRBD1. The CDR3 extends over 14 amino acids. The V gene's germline CDR1 is SQVTM and CDR2 ANQGSEA. The junction had 3 bases not matched to a gene; V was cut back by 1 base and J by 1 base. CDR3 nucleotide sequence: TGCAGCGTTGAAGGCACAGGGGCCCAAGAGACCCAGTACTTC. Encoded protein: CSVEGTGAQETQYF.

The chain carries TRBV2 and TRBJ2-1; D might be TRBD1 or TRBD2, each matching 5 bases. The length of the CDR3 is 16 residues. Trimming removed 9 bases from V and 8 bases from J, with 26 bases in between. From germline, CDR1 is SNHLY and CDR2 FYNNEI. The CDR3 protein is CARKETGDGFLDEQFF. The CDR3 nucleotides are TGTGCCAGGAAGGAAACCGGGGACGGGTTCCTCGATGAGCAGTTCTTC.

The chain recombines TRBV2 with TRBJ2-7; D perhaps matches TRBD1 (5 bases). Trimming removed 7 bases at V and 2 bases at J, with 12 bases between. CDR3 length: 13 amino acids. Per the germline V gene, CDR1 is SNHLY and CDR2 is FYNNEI. The DNA for the CDR3 is TGTGCCAGCAAGGGGTCAGGGCCCTACGAGCAGTACTTC. As protein: CASKGSGPYEQYF.

The chain carries TRBV30 and TRBJ2-7; no reliable D call. The germline V gene has CDR1 GTSNPN and CDR2 SVGIG (reference sequence). V was cut by 0 bases and J by 4 bases, with 10 bases left in between. The CDR3 totals 13 residues. The CDR3 loop is CAWSVLRGYEQYF. CDR3 sequence (DNA): TGTGCCTGGAGTGTACTCCGTGGGTACGAGCAGTACTTC.

This sequence joins TRBV6-5 and TRBJ1-2, with 12 bases identical to TRBD1. The trim removed 6 bases at V and 3 bases at J, leaving 5 bases unmatched. Per germline, CDR1 MNHEY and CDR2 SVGAGI. The length of the CDR3 is 15 residues. The CDR3 loop is CASRPGTGGDYGYTF. The DNA of the CDR3 is TGTGCCAGCAGGCCAGGGACAGGGGGCGACTATGGCTACACCTTC.

The V gene is TRBV7-3, the J gene TRBJ1-1; perhaps TRBD1 as D (6 bases). Trimming shortened V by 1 base and J by 2 bases, and 8 bases separated the two germline ends. The germline gives CDR1 SGHTA, CDR2 FQGTGA. The CDR3 is 14 amino acids. This CDR3 reads CASSLMGANTEAFF. The CDR3 nucleotides are TGTGCCAGCAGCTTAATGGGGGCCAACACTGAAGCTTTCTTT. The full variable domain, with the rest looked up from reference TRBV7-3 and TRBJ1-1, is GAGVSQTPSNKVTEKGKYVELRCDPISGHTALYWYRQSLGQGPEFLIYFQGTGAADDSGLPNDRFFAVRPEGSVSTLKIQRTERGDSAVYLCASSLMGANTEAFFGQGTRLTVV.

This sequence joins TRBV4-2 and TRBJ1-3; tentatively, D is TRBD1 (5 bases). The CDR3 runs to 13 residues. The V gene's germline CDR1 is LGHNA and CDR2 YNFKEQ. V was shortened by 1 base and J by 4 bases, with 5 bases between the two germline ends. Written as DNA, the CDR3 is TGTGCCAGCAGCCAAGGACAGGGAAACACCATATATTTT. Amino acids: CASSQGQGNTIYF.

This chain joins TRBV11-2 and TRBJ2-7; 7 bases map to TRBD2. The J segment lost 4 bases and the V segment lost 5 bases, leaving 5 bases of the junction unmatched. The germline V gene encodes CDR1 SGHAT and CDR2 FQNNGV. The CDR3 length is 13 residues. The CDR3 is CASSARAGYEQYF. DNA for the CDR3: TGTGCCAGCAGCGCAAGAGCGGGGTACGAGCAGTACTTC.

The chain carries TRBV7-8 and TRBJ2-5; D gene ambiguous. The CDR3 contains 17 residues. Germline lookup yields CDR1 SGHVS and CDR2 FQNEAQ. V lost 5 bases and J lost 3, with 22 bases in between. As DNA, the CDR3 is TGTGCCAGCAGCAAGGACGTGATCGCGCAGGATGAAGAGACCCAGTACTTC. Translated: CASSKDVIAQDEETQYF.

This clone has only a few counts. The V gene is TRBV7-9, the J gene TRBJ1-6; TRBD1 is a possible D gene (6 bases). The V end lost 5 bases, the J end lost 10 bases, and 12 bases lay between the germline ends. CDR3 size: 13 residues. In germline, CDR1 is SEHNR, CDR2 FQNEAQ (reference sequence). As DNA, the CDR3 is TGTGCCAGCAGCCTCCGGACAGAATCACCCCTCCACTTT. Protein sequence: CASSLRTESPLHF.

The sample holds a few counts of this clone. V usage is TRBV7-3 and J usage is TRBJ1-2; 9 bases agree with TRBD1. From germline, CDR1 is SGHTA and CDR2 FQGTGA. The CDR3 extends over 13 amino acids. V lost 5 bases to trimming and J lost 7 bases; unmatched junction nucleotides: 5. CDR3 amino acids: CASSPDRGSGYTF. In DNA, the CDR3 is TGTGCCAGCAGCCCGGACAGGGGTAGTGGCTACACCTTC.

This sequence joins TRBV15 and TRBJ1-2, with D tentatively TRBD1 (6 bases). The CDR3 contains 17 residues. The germline CDR1 and CDR2 sequences are LNHNV and YYDKDF (reference sequence). Trimming removed 0 bases at V and 0 bases at J, with 14 bases between. This CDR3 is CATSRELRDKTNYGYTF. CDR3 sequence (DNA): TGTGCCACCAGCAGAGAACTTCGGGACAAAACTAACTATGGCTACACCTTC.

This sequence joins TRBV29-1 and TRBJ1-4; 10 nucleotides align to TRBD1. J lost 8 bases, V lost 7 bases, and 7 bases had no gene match. Germline lookup yields CDR1 SQVTM and CDR2 ANQGSEA. The CDR3 sequence is 13 residues long. This CDR3 is CSGRTGGTEKLFF. CDR3 DNA sequence: TGCAGCGGCCGGACAGGGGGGACAGAAAAACTGTTTTTT.

This chain uses TRBV6-6 with TRBJ2-5; D unresolved. In germline, CDR1 is MNHNY, CDR2 SVGAGI (reference sequence). There are 12 residues in the CDR3. Trimming stripped 5 bases from V and 5 bases from J, with 9 bases between. DNA for the CDR3: TGTGCCAGCAGTGCCGTCCAGGAGACCCAGTACTTC. Translating gives CASSAVQETQYF.

The J gene is TRBJ2-7, the V gene TRBV9; 8 bases align to TRBD1. Unmatched junction bases numbered 9, after V lost 2 bases and J lost 5 bases. This CDR3 has 15 residues. Germline V gene data show CDR1 as SGDLS and CDR2 as YYNGEE. The CDR3 protein is CASSVAGQGFDEQYF. The CDR3 DNA sequence: TGTGCCAGCAGCGTCGCTGGACAGGGCTTTGACGAGCAGTACTTC.

This clone has only one observation. V and J are TRBV14 and TRBJ2-1, with 7 bases identical to TRBD2. Germline trimming cut 2 bases from V and 4 bases from J; bases unmatched to any gene: 11. The length of the CDR3 is 17 residues. Per germline, CDR1 SGHDN and CDR2 FVKESK. CDR3 loop: CASSQRDGAGLYNEQFF. The CDR3 bases are TGTGCCAGCAGCCAACGGGACGGAGCGGGGCTTTACAATGAGCAGTTCTTC. Drawing the rest from reference TRBV14 and TRBJ2-1, the complete variable domain is EAGVTQFPSHSVIEKGQTVTLRCDPISGHDNLYWYRRVMGKEIKFLLHFVKESKQDESGMPNNRFLAERTGGTYSTLKVQPAELEDSGVYFCASSQRDGAGLYNEQFFGPGTRLTVL.

This chain connects TRBV1 to TRBJ2-7. TRBV1 is a documented pseudogene. The CDR3 sequence is 10 residues long. The CDR3 DNA sequence: TGCACCAGCCCCCGGCCCGAGCAGTACTTC. Amino acids: CTSPRPEQYF.

The rearrangement uses TRBV16 and TRBJ2-1; 11 nucleotides match TRBD2. The V and J ends lost 1 base and 4 bases, in that order; junction bases with no gene match: 0. Germline V CDR1 and CDR2: KGHSY, FQNENV. This CDR3 has 15 residues. The CDR3 DNA follows: TGTGCCAGCAGCCAATGGACTAGCGGGTACAATGAGCAGTTCTTC. Its protein product is CASSQWTSGYNEQFF.

The J gene is TRBJ2-1, the V gene TRBV5-1, with 9 nucleotides matching TRBD1. Germline lookup yields CDR1 SGHRS and CDR2 YFSETQ. CDR3 size: 15 residues. The V gene end was trimmed by 0 bases and the J gene end by 8 bases; junction bases not matched to a gene: 6. The DNA of the CDR3 is TGCGCCAGCAGCTTGGCAAGTTGGACAGGGGATGAGCAGTTCTTC. This codes for CASSLASWTGDEQFF. The full variable domain, rest sourced from reference TRBV5-1 and TRBJ2-1, is KAGVTQTPRYLIKTRGQQVTLSCSPISGHRSVSWYQQTPGQGLQFLFEYFSETQRNKGNFPGRFSGRQFSNSRSEMNVSTLELGDSALYLCASSLASWTGDEQFFGPGTRLTVL.

This chain uses TRBV4-1 with TRBJ2-1; a possible D gene is TRBD2 (5 bases). The germline V and J ends were trimmed by 1 base and 1 base, with 8 bases remaining between them. CDR1 is MGHRA, CDR2 YSYEKL, per germline. The CDR3 is made up of 15 amino acids. The CDR3 spells CASSQAAVSYNEQFF. DNA for the CDR3: TGCGCCAGCAGCCAAGCAGCGGTTTCCTACAATGAGCAGTTCTTC.